The sequence of this T cell receptor beta chain was determined in a study of T cell changes during pregnancy in multiple sclerosis. Using immunoSEQ multiplex PCR, the repertoire was profiled, and TCRdb retains in-frame clones only, with some absent. The table lists approximately 52,000 clones, 85% to 95% of them singletons. This CDR3 spans 15 amino acids. Per germline, CDR1 SGHNT and CDR2 YYREEE (reference sequence). J gave up 2 bases and V 5 bases, and 7 bases lay outside the gene matches. Sequencing used CD4+ T cells from peripheral blood mononuclear cells, obtained in the second trimester of pregnancy. The clonotype originates from a female donor in good health, enrolled as a control in a pregnancy study. The chain combines TRBV5-4 with TRBJ2-7; 10 bases agree with TRBD1. The CDR3 nucleotides are TGTGCCAGCAGTTCCTGGACAGGGGGGACCTACGAGCAGTACTTC. It encodes CASSSWTGGTYEQYF. Variable domain in full (rest from reference TRBV5-4 and TRBJ2-7): ETGVTQSPTHLIKTRGQQVTLRCSSQSGHNTVSWYQQALGQGPQFIFQYYREEENGRGNFPPRFSGLQFPNYSSELNVNALELDDSALYLCASSSWTGGTYEQYFGPGTRLTVT.